This T cell receptor (beta chain) was profiled in a study of shared clonotypes between healthy human individuals. Whole-study findings and limits: Clonotypes that were shared across a handful of donors made up around 5% of naive CD4 clonotypes. Rarefaction gave evidence that sorted-subset sequencing remained incomplete despite large depth.

This clone was detected only a few times. Antigen specificity is unknown. V lost 3 bases and J lost 3, with 13 bases in between. The CDR3 is 14 amino acids. Germline CDR1 reads SGHRS; CDR2 reads YFSETQ. Genomic DNA from each subset was divided evenly over several immunoSEQ plates. Sorted-subset replicate PCR reactions were performed with around 200 ng DNA, corresponding to roughly 30,000 T cell genomes. TCRdb keeps only in-frame clones here, not all; method: immunoSEQ multiplex PCR. The data show fewer than 1.4 million clones, about 84% seen once. The TCR sequence derives from a man aged 18 to 35 in good health. Some clones in this sample may be carry-over from other donors' samples. This chain joins TRBV5-1 and TRBJ2-7, with D possibly matching TRBD2 (6 bases). Sequencing used memory CD4+ T cells from PBMCs. Subset: CD45RA-negative fraction. The chain's CDR3 is CASSSGEWGYEQYF. As DNA, the CDR3 is TGCGCCAGCAGCTCGGGAGAATGGGGCTACGAGCAGTACTTC.